Sequencing of this T cell receptor beta chain was carried out in a study of lymphopenia after photon versus proton radiotherapy. Study-wide results and limits: Survival link was tested only in deceased patients; proton benefit remains a possibility. Post-nadir TCR diversity decline inversely tracked overall survival among those who died. Post-nadir diversity loss with photons came from oligoclonal expansion, particularly CD8+ Temra cells. Proton therapy kept repertoires fairly stable, unlike photons, which gained effector/memory cells.

V was trimmed by 5 bases and J by 1 base, leaving 11 bases between them. This CDR3 region has 14 residues. From germline, CDR1 is KGHSH and CDR2 LQKENI. This clone has a handful of counts. Its antigen is still unknown. Clones were read by immunoSEQ multiplex PCR, and TCRdb kept only the in-frame ones, dropping some. The table records some 70,000 clones, about 89% of them present only once. V usage is TRBV18 and J usage is TRBJ1-1; D gene unclear. Here the sequenced sample was peripheral blood, taken from a patient treated with proton-based radiotherapy. This clonotype originated in an elderly man with esophageal cancer. CDR3 loop: CASSARHANTEAFF. For the CDR3, the DNA is TGTGCCAGCTCAGCAAGACACGCGAACACTGAAGCTTTCTTT.